A selection of T cell receptor beta chains follows, all from one sample in a study of identifying expanded T cells in peripheral blood. Sequencing was performed with immunoSEQ multiplex PCR; in TCRdb, only in-frame clones are kept and a portion is missing. The sample includes roughly 100,000 clones, approximately 88% of them seen just once. Sequencing was carried out using blood. These receptors were taken from a person aged 18 to 70 in good health. Both conserved end residues are part of each CDR3.

j_gene: TRBJ2-2; v_gene: TRBV2; CDR3aa: CASSELVRATGELFF
j_gene: TRBJ2-4; v_gene: TRBV28; CDR3aa: CASSLSRVYFNIQYF
j_gene: TRBJ2-7; v_gene: TRBV13; CDR3aa: CASSLEATGTYEQYF
j_gene: TRBJ2-7; v_gene: TRBV27; CDR3aa: CASSLQGTGEQYF
j_gene: TRBJ2-7; v_gene: TRBV6-5; CDR3aa: CASSFSSYYEQYF
j_gene: TRBJ2-7; v_gene: TRBV5-1; CDR3aa: CASRPGTATYEQYF
j_gene: TRBJ1-5; v_gene: TRBV29-1; CDR3aa: CSVNRGNQPQHF
j_gene: TRBJ2-1; v_gene: TRBV7-3; CDR3aa: CASSFGPYNEQFF
j_gene: TRBJ1-1; v_gene: TRBV18; CDR3aa: CASSRGTVQNTEAFF
j_gene: TRBJ2-7; v_gene: TRBV7-9; CDR3aa: CASSSSGGRDISGYF
j_gene: TRBJ2-6; v_gene: TRBV5-1; CDR3aa: CASSLLGTGANVLTF
j_gene: TRBJ2-7; v_gene: TRBV7-2; CDR3aa: CASSLVAGVRGEQYF
j_gene: TRBJ1-2; v_gene: TRBV7-9; CDR3aa: CASTPTGGRSYGYTF
j_gene: TRBJ1-2; v_gene: TRBV29-1; CDR3aa: CSVTDLNYGYTF
j_gene: TRBJ2-1; v_gene: TRBV28; CDR3aa: CASSSSGGSYNEQFF
j_gene: TRBJ1-5; v_gene: TRBV19; CDR3aa: CASTGTGGYSNQPQHF
j_gene: TRBJ1-2; v_gene: TRBV10-1; CDR3aa: CASSDRINYGYTF
j_gene: TRBJ2-6; v_gene: TRBV19; CDR3aa: CASRRISSGANVLTF
j_gene: TRBJ1-1; v_gene: TRBV4-1; CDR3aa: CASSQDRPPRKIMNTEAFF
j_gene: TRBJ2-7; v_gene: TRBV9; CDR3aa: CASSVVAWSAGREQYF
j_gene: TRBJ2-3; v_gene: TRBV10-3; CDR3aa: CAISGGTSGRADTQYF
j_gene: TRBJ1-4; v_gene: TRBV28; CDR3aa: CASSLSGTLEKLFF
j_gene: TRBJ2-3; v_gene: TRBV29-1; CDR3aa: CSVDLAGTDTQYF
j_gene: TRBJ1-3; v_gene: TRBV28; CDR3aa: CASSLSERPKGNTIYF
j_gene: TRBJ1-1; v_gene: TRBV9; CDR3aa: CASSPQTGNTEAFF
j_gene: TRBJ2-5; v_gene: TRBV4-2; CDR3aa: CASSQGGRFQETQYF
j_gene: TRBJ1-5; v_gene: TRBV6-1; CDR3aa: CASPGQGRPWKPQHF
j_gene: TRBJ1-5; v_gene: TRBV4-1; CDR3aa: CASSQDRAKGNQPQHF
j_gene: TRBJ1-5; v_gene: TRBV6-1; CDR3aa: CASIDSQVNQPQHF
j_gene: TRBJ2-1; v_gene: TRBV27; CDR3aa: CASREYGRGADNEQFF
j_gene: TRBJ1-1; v_gene: TRBV7-9; CDR3aa: CASSLTGNTEAFF
j_gene: TRBJ2-7; v_gene: TRBV10-1; CDR3aa: CASSESRTTHEQYF
j_gene: TRBJ1-2; v_gene: TRBV5-4; CDR3aa: CASSATPNYGYTF
j_gene: TRBJ2-5; v_gene: TRBV7-2; CDR3aa: CASSLGTKETQYF
j_gene: TRBJ2-2; v_gene: TRBV4-1; CDR3aa: CASSQANRHTGELFF
j_gene: TRBJ2-7; v_gene: TRBV11-1; CDR3aa: CASSLEISGFYEQYF
j_gene: TRBJ2-7; v_gene: TRBV9; CDR3aa: CASSPQGASYEQYF
j_gene: TRBJ2-7; v_gene: TRBV2; CDR3aa: CASSEGVSGFEQYF
j_gene: TRBJ2-3; v_gene: TRBV5-8; CDR3aa: CASSMIGPGGGTDTQYF
j_gene: TRBJ1-1; v_gene: TRBV5-6; CDR3aa: CASSLTPGQGVNTEAFF
j_gene: TRBJ2-7; v_gene: TRBV11-2; CDR3aa: CASSLEGSNKRLYEQYF
j_gene: TRBJ2-5; v_gene: TRBV11-2; CDR3aa: CASSLVQGAETQYF
j_gene: TRBJ2-1; v_gene: TRBV14; CDR3aa: CASSQETGGRNEQFF
j_gene: TRBJ2-7; v_gene: TRBV11-3; CDR3aa: CASSFGPSYEQYF
j_gene: TRBJ2-5; v_gene: TRBV28; CDR3aa: CASSPMRGSSQETQYF
j_gene: TRBJ2-7; v_gene: TRBV5-5; CDR3aa: CASKPRDRSSYEQYF
j_gene: TRBJ2-1; v_gene: TRBV13; CDR3aa: CASSPGTSGSLRDEQFF
j_gene: TRBJ2-3; v_gene: TRBV7-2; CDR3aa: CASSLIPGTDTQYF
j_gene: TRBJ2-4; v_gene: TRBV2; CDR3aa: CASSGQGNIQYF
j_gene: TRBJ2-7; v_gene: TRBV28; CDR3aa: CASSSRSITYEQYF
j_gene: TRBJ2-5; v_gene: TRBV9; CDR3aa: CASSVRAPQETQYF